The TCR beta chain described here comes from a study of T cell clonality in common variable immunodeficiency. On this clone: Its specificity is not known. The sequence runs out 3 residues before the end of the CDR3; the remainder is reconstructed from the germline J gene.

Sequenced by immunoSEQ multiplex PCR; TCRdb stores in-frame clones only, minus some. This sample has some 27,000 clones, each found more than once. Trimming cost V 0 bases and J 5 bases, with 11 bases left between them. Germline V gene lookup returns CDR1 SGHDT and CDR2 YYEEEE. The CDR3 sequence is 14 residues long. Study findings and constraints: Links between repertoire features and CVID complications were heterogeneity-limited. Common variable immunodeficiency TCR beta sequences reportedly had fewer deletions and N-nucleotide insertions.

Heparinized whole blood, roughly 5 to 8.5 ml, came from each donor. Sequencing was done on a sample of peripheral blood mononuclear cells. The source is a human donor with common variable immunodeficiency. The gene calls are TRBV5-6 and TRBJ2-5; possible D gene TRBD1, 5 bases. The sequenced CDR3 bases are TGTGCCAGCAGCTTGGCCGCCAGGGTTGAGACC. Translating it yields CASSLAARVET. The whole CDR3 sequence reads CASSLAARVETQYF.